This is a list of T cell receptor beta chains from one sample in a study of shared clonotypes between healthy human individuals. Data came from immunoSEQ multiplex PCR; TCRdb stores just in-frame clones and leaves some out. Among some 900,000 clones listed, approximately 80% were seen once. Sequencing input: memory CD4+ T cells sorted from blood. These receptors all stem from a man aged 18 to 35 in good health. The CDR3 runs from the conserved cysteine through the conserved F or W. D genes are given only for firm matches.

v_gene	j_gene	d_gene	CDR3aa	CDR3nt
TRBV5-1	TRBJ1-6	-	CASSLAGPAGGDGSPLHF	TGCGCCAGCAGCTTGGCGGGGCCAGCGGGCGGGGATGGATCACCCCTCCACTTT
TRBV11-2	TRBJ2-3	-	CASSLGGQTAPDTQYF	TGTGCCAGCAGCTTGGGGGGACAGACCGCCCCAGATACGCAGTATTTT
TRBV10-3	TRBJ2-2	-	CAISDYGGNTGELFF	TGTGCCATCAGTGACTACGGGGGGAACACCGGGGAGCTGTTTTTT
TRBV28	TRBJ2-1	-	CASSSASPSNEQFF	TGTGCCAGCAGCTCGGCTAGCCCCTCCAATGAGCAGTTCTTC
TRBV11-2	TRBJ1-2	-	CASSFSFRTYDGYTF	TGTGCCAGCAGCTTCTCTTTCCGGACGTATGACGGCTACACCTTC
TRBV5-8	TRBJ2-5	TRBD2	CASSIGTSGTQETQYF	TGTGCCAGCAGCATCGGGACTAGCGGGACCCAAGAGACCCAGTACTTC
TRBV6-1	TRBJ2-3	-	CASEKKAADTQYF	TGTGCCAGCGAGAAGAAGGCGGCAGATACGCAGTATTTT
TRBV5-6	TRBJ2-7	TRBD2	CASSAGLAGEAYEQYF	TGTGCCAGCAGCGCGGGACTAGCGGGGGAGGCCTACGAGCAGTACTTC
TRBV10-1	TRBJ2-3	-	CASSESVRRGSTADTQYF	TGCGCCAGCAGTGAGTCTGTTAGGAGGGGGAGTACGGCAGATACGCAGTATTTT
TRBV28	TRBJ2-1	TRBD2	CASSPSSGGAQEQFF	TGTGCCAGCAGCCCCTCTAGCGGGGGGGCTCAGGAGCAGTTCTTC